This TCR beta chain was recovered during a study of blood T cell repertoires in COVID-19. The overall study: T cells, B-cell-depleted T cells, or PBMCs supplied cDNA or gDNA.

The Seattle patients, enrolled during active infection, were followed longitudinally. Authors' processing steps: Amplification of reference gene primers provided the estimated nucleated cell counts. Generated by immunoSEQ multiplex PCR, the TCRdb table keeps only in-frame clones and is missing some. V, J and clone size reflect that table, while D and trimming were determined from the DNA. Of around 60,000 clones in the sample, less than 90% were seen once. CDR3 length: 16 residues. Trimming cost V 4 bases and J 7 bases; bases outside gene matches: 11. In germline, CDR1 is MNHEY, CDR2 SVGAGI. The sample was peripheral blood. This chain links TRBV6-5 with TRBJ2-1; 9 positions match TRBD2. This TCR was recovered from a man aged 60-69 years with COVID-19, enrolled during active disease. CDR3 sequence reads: CASSSPSGEKGNEQFF. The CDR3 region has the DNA TGTGCCAGCAGTTCACCTAGCGGGGAAAAAGGGAATGAGCAGTTCTTC.